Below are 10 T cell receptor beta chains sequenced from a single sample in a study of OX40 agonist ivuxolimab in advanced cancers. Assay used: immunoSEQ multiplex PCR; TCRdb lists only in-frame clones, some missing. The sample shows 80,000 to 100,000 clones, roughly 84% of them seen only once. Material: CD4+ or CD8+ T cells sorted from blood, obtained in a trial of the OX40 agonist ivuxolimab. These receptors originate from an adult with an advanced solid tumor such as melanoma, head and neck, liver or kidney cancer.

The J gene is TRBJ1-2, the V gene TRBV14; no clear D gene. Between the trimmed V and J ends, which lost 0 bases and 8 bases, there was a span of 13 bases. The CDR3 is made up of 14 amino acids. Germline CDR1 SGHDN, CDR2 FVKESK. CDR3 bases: TGTGCCAGCAGCCAAGAGACGGCTAGGAGGGGCTACACCTTC. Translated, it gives CASSQETARRGYTF.

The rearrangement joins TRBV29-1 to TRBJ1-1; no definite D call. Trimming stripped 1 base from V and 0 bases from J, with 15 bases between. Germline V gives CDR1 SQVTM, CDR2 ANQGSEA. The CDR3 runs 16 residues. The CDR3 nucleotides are TGCAGCGTTGAAGTGGACCGCAGTCCCATGAACACTGAAGCTTTCTTT. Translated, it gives CSVEVDRSPMNTEAFF.

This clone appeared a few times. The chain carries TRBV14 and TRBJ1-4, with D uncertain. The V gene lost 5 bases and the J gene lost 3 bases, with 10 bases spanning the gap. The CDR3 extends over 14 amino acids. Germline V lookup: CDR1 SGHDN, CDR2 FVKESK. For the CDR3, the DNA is TGTGCCAGCAGCAGTGTTGCGGCTAATGAAAAACTGTTTTTT. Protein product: CASSSVAANEKLFF.

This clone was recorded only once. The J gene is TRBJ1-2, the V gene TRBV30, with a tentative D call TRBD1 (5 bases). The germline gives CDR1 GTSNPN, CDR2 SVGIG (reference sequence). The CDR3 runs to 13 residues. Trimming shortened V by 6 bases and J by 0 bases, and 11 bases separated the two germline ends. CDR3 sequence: CACLDTANYGYTF. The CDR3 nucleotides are TGTGCCTGCCTGGACACCGCTAACTATGGCTACACCTTC.

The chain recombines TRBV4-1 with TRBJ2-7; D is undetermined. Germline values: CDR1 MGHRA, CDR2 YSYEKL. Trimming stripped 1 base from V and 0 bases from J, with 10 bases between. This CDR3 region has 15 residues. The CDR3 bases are TGCGCCAGCAGCCAAGCGCCGGCAACCTCCTACGAGCAGTACTTC. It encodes CASSQAPATSYEQYF.

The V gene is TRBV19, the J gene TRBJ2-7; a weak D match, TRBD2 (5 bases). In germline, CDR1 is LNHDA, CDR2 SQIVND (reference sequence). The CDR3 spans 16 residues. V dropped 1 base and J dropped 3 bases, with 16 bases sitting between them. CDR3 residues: CASSIAGSLSLYEQYF. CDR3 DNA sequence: TGTGCCAGTAGTATAGCGGGGTCCCTCTCTCTCTACGAGCAGTACTTC.

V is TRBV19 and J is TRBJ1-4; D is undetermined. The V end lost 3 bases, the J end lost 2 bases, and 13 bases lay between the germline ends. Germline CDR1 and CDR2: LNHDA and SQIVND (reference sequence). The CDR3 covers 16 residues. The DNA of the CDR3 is TGTGCCAGTAGTATTAGGCCAGCAGACACTAATGAAAAACTGTTTTTT. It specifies CASSIRPADTNEKLFF.

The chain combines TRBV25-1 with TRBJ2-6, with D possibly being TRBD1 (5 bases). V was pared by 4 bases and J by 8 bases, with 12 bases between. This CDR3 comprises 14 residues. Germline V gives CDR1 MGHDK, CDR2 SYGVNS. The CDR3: CASSGGPSSNVLTF. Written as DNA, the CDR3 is TGTGCCAGCAGTGGGGGCCCATCTTCCAACGTCCTGACTTTC.

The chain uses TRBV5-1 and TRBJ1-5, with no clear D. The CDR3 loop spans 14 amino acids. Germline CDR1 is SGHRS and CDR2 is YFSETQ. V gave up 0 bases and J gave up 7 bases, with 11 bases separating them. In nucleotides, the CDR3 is TGCGCCAGCAGCTTGGAAGCGGATAAACAGCCCCAGCATTTT. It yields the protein CASSLEADKQPQHF.

The CDR3 DNA is TGTGCCAGCTCACCGGGCTCGCGCCGGGGAACCGGGGAGCTGTTTTTT. Residues: CASSPGSRRGTGELFF. The chain combines TRBV18 with TRBJ2-2; TRBD2 might be the D (5 bases). CDR1 KGHSH and CDR2 LQKENI come from the germline V gene. V shed 3 bases and J shed 5 bases, with 16 bases lying between them. The CDR3 is 16 amino acids. The full variable domain, its missing parts supplied by reference TRBV18 and TRBJ2-2, is NAGVMQNPRHLVRRRGQEARLRCSPMKGHSHVYWYRQLPEEGLKFMVYLQKENIIDESGMPKERFSAEFPKEGPSILRIQQVVRGDSAAYFCASSPGSRRGTGELFFGEGSRLTVL.